This T cell receptor (beta chain) came from a study of blood T cell repertoires in COVID-19 (dated by TCRdb to the early 2020s). Regarding the research as a whole: Samples covering the acute and convalescent phases of COVID-19 were provided by collaborators in the United States, Italy and Spain. The sample metadata nearly always contained a de-identified subject ID, COVID-19 status, age in years and sex. Deeply sampled blood TCRbeta repertoires from subjects exposed to, actively infected with, or recovered from COVID-19 were included in the dataset. The samples were drawn from two sources: the first 160 participants of the ongoing ImmuneRACE study, and some 1,300 subjects contributed by 6 global collaborators. The prospective study material was composed of cDNA or gDNA derived from T cells, B-cell-depleted T cells, or PBMCs. A freely available public database, intended as a resource for researchers studying the immune response to SARS-CoV-2, is where the repertoires were released. Where available, HLA class I and class II types were taken from metadata supplied by the sample provider and were not determined by assay-based typing. The paper's findings and limits, for the study overall: The amount of clinical and demographic metadata varied by source and participant and was provided uncurated.

TCRbeta CDR3 regions were amplified from genomic DNA using the immunoSEQ Assay, a bias-controlled multiplex PCR. On the study's bioinformatics: Nucleated cell counts per sample were estimated from amplification of reference gene primers within the assay. Sequence reads were collapsed and filtered to measure the absolute abundance of every unique TCRbeta CDR3 rearrangement. Productive Simpson clonality was computed per sample as the square root of Simpson's diversity index over productive rearrangements. The immuneACCESS repertoire file appears here via TCRdb, limited to in-frame rearrangements. These files lack a portion of the clones; in checked studies, under half of the deficit traces to unresolved V genes, and the cause of the others is not known. Clone size and the V and J calls come from that table; the DNA yielded D and trimming. This sample gives over 200,000 clones in total; 88% of them show up just once. Together, the top ten hold under 4.5% of the sample.

After removal of 4 bases from V and 2 bases from J, the junction retains 4 bases not matched to a gene. The CDR3 covers 15 residues, taking in both the cysteine and the phenylalanine. This entry keeps only the CDR3 DNA: 45 bases, framed from base 1. CDR1 SGHDT and CDR2 YYEEEE were looked up in the germline V gene. Samples from volunteer blood donors who had recovered from COVID-19 were contributed by a second Seattle source. Whole blood was collected in K2EDTA tubes by collaborating institutions according to the institutions' own protocols. For TCRbeta analysis, collaborators shipped samples as frozen whole blood, isolated PBMCs, or DNA extracted from either of those sample types. This clone was detected once. Its antigen remains undetermined. Qualities for individual bases were not recorded, and no much larger clone is one base off.

The receptor was derived from a man in his 60s who had recovered from COVID-19. The V and J segments used are TRBV5-6 and TRBJ2-5; 11 middle bases align to TRBD2. Sequences were obtained from peripheral blood. The nucleotides are TGTGCCAGCAGCGTAGCGGGGGGGCTTCAAGAGACCCAGTACTTC. Its product reads: CASSVAGGLQETQYF.